These T cell receptor beta chains were read from a single sample in a study of T-cell reconstitution after alpha-beta-depleted transplantation in children. TCRdb re-derived calls from the PCR reads in MiXCR, one entry per CDR3 protein. The table shows over 150,000 distinct CDR3 sequences, with about 15% occurring only once. The sample was PBMCs from the stem cell graft donor, taken from the stem cell graft. These receptors originate from a human donor who donated a stem cell graft to a child with acute lymphoblastic leukemia. CDR3s include the opening cysteine and the closing phenylalanine or tryptophan. The order of the fields is D gene, J gene, clone size, CDR3 length, V gene, CDR3 DNA, CDR3 protein. A D gene is named only where the DNA matches it firmly. Clone size is given for some rows only: seen once, a few or many times, or a class if the clone is expanded.

D gene: NA
J gene: TRBJ1-1
clone size: NA
CDR3 length: 12
V gene: TRBV5-4
CDR3 DNA: TGTGCCTCGGGGTGGAGGGGCCGTGAAGCTTTCTTT
CDR3 protein: CASGWRGREAFF

D gene: TRBD2
J gene: TRBJ2-3
clone size: once
CDR3 length: 17
V gene: TRBV29-1
CDR3 DNA: TGCAGCGGCCCCTTACGGGCTAGCGGGAGGGCCTCAGATACGCAGTATTTT
CDR3 protein: CSGPLRASGRASDTQYF

D gene: TRBD1
J gene: TRBJ2-7
clone size: many
CDR3 length: 15
V gene: TRBV5-1
CDR3 DNA: TGCGCCAGCAGACCCGGACAGGGGGCATCCTTGAAGCAGTACTTC
CDR3 protein: CASRPGQGASLKQYF

D gene: TRBD1
J gene: TRBJ2-2
clone size: many
CDR3 length: 20
V gene: TRBV5-1
CDR3 DNA: TGCGCCAGCAGCTTCGGGCCCAGGACAGGGGGCGTCGGCGTTACCGGGGAGCTGTTTTTT
CDR3 protein: CASSFGPRTGGVGVTGELFF

D gene: TRBD2
J gene: TRBJ2-1
clone size: many
CDR3 length: 13
V gene: TRBV29-1
CDR3 DNA: TGCAGCGCCGTAGGCCTAGCGGACAATGAGCAGTTCTTC
CDR3 protein: CSAVGLADNEQFF

D gene: NA
J gene: TRBJ1-2
clone size: many
CDR3 length: 14
V gene: TRBV18
CDR3 DNA: TGTGCCAGCTCACCACCAGAAGGAAACTATGGCTACACCTTC
CDR3 protein: CASSPPEGNYGYTF

D gene: TRBD1
J gene: TRBJ1-5
clone size: once
CDR3 length: 14
V gene: TRBV6-5
CDR3 DNA: TGTGCCAGCAGTTACGACAGGGTGAGTCAGCCCCAGCATTTT
CDR3 protein: CASSYDRVSQPQHF

D gene: NA
J gene: TRBJ2-3
clone size: many
CDR3 length: 15
V gene: TRBV7-9
CDR3 DNA: TGTGCCAGCGGCAGGCGGGCACCTAGCACAGATACGCAGTATTTT
CDR3 protein: CASGRRAPSTDTQYF

D gene: NA
J gene: TRBJ2-3
clone size: NA
CDR3 length: 15
V gene: TRBV6-1
CDR3 DNA: TGTGCCAGCAGAAAGGACTGGCAGAGCACAGATACGCAGTATTTT
CDR3 protein: CASRKDWQSTDTQYF

D gene: TRBD2
J gene: TRBJ2-1
clone size: NA
CDR3 length: 17
V gene: TRBV11-3
CDR3 DNA: TGTGCCAGCAGCTTTCCAGCGGGAGCACCACAATACAATGAGCAGTTCTTC
CDR3 protein: CASSFPAGAPQYNEQFF

D gene: TRBD1
J gene: TRBJ2-1
clone size: many
CDR3 length: 13
V gene: TRBV20-1
CDR3 DNA: TGCAGTGCCACCGGGACAGGGGGCAGAGAGCAGTTCTTC
CDR3 protein: CSATGTGGREQFF

D gene: NA
J gene: TRBJ1-1
clone size: many
CDR3 length: 14
V gene: TRBV2
CDR3 DNA: TGTGCCAGCAGAGCCGGGACGGATAACACTGAAGCTTTCTTT
CDR3 protein: CASRAGTDNTEAFF

D gene: TRBD1
J gene: TRBJ2-5
clone size: many
CDR3 length: 16
V gene: TRBV11-2
CDR3 DNA: TGTGCCAGCAGCTCACACCGGGGCAGGGGGCAGGGGACCCAGTACTTC
CDR3 protein: CASSSHRGRGQGTQYF

D gene: NA
J gene: TRBJ2-3
clone size: NA
CDR3 length: 14
V gene: TRBV2
CDR3 DNA: TGTGCCAGCAGTCGACAGGAATACACAGATACGCAGTATTTT
CDR3 protein: CASSRQEYTDTQYF

D gene: NA
J gene: TRBJ1-6
clone size: few
CDR3 length: 15
V gene: TRBV5-1
CDR3 DNA: TGCGCCAGCAGCTTGGACTCCGGAGATAATTCACCCCTCCACTTT
CDR3 protein: CASSLDSGDNSPLHF

D gene: TRBD1
J gene: TRBJ2-1
clone size: many
CDR3 length: 13
V gene: TRBV27
CDR3 DNA: TGTGCCAGCAGTACCACAGGGGGAAATGAGCAGTTCTTC
CDR3 protein: CASSTTGGNEQFF

D gene: TRBD1
J gene: TRBJ1-1
clone size: many
CDR3 length: 12
V gene: TRBV29-1
CDR3 DNA: TGCAGCGCCTGGACAGGGGGGACTGAAGCTTTCTTT
CDR3 protein: CSAWTGGTEAFF

D gene: TRBD1
J gene: TRBJ2-1
clone size: NA
CDR3 length: 15
V gene: TRBV6-2/TRBV6-3
CDR3 DNA: TGTGCCAGCAGTTACTCAGGGGGCGAATCCTATGAGCAGTTCTTC
CDR3 protein: CASSYSGGESYEQFF

D gene: NA
J gene: TRBJ2-1
clone size: many
CDR3 length: 13
V gene: TRBV12-3/TRBV12-4
CDR3 DNA: TGTGCCAGCAGCAGGACCAGTGACAATGAGCAGTTCTTC
CDR3 protein: CASSRTSDNEQFF

D gene: TRBD2
J gene: TRBJ2-5
clone size: many
CDR3 length: 19
V gene: TRBV7-9
CDR3 DNA: TGTGCCAGCAACGCCCGGGGGGTAGCGGGAGGGCCGAGACAAGAGACCCAGTACTTC
CDR3 protein: CASNARGVAGGPRQETQYF

D gene: NA
J gene: TRBJ1-2
clone size: NA
CDR3 length: 16
V gene: TRBV2
CDR3 DNA: TGTGCCAGCAGTGAGGGGCGGGGACGAGCTAACTATGGCTACACCTTC
CDR3 protein: CASSEGRGRANYGYTF

D gene: NA
J gene: TRBJ2-7
clone size: many
CDR3 length: 13
V gene: TRBV5-1
CDR3 DNA: TGCGCCAGCAGCAAGGATCGCGGGTTCGAGCAGTACTTC
CDR3 protein: CASSKDRGFEQYF

D gene: NA
J gene: TRBJ1-1
clone size: NA
CDR3 length: 18
V gene: TRBV6-1
CDR3 DNA: TGTGCCAGCAGTGAACTTGAAGGGACTGATAGATTGAACACTGAAGCTTTCTTT
CDR3 protein: CASSELEGTDRLNTEAFF

D gene: TRBD2
J gene: TRBJ2-1
clone size: many
CDR3 length: 14
V gene: TRBV24-1
CDR3 DNA: TGTGCCACCAGTCCTAGCGGGATCAACAATGAGCAGTTCTTC
CDR3 protein: CATSPSGINNEQFF

D gene: TRBD1
J gene: TRBJ1-2
clone size: many
CDR3 length: 14
V gene: TRBV5-1
CDR3 DNA: TGCGCCAGCAGCTGGAGGGGACAGAACTATGGCTACACCTTC
CDR3 protein: CASSWRGQNYGYTF

D gene: NA
J gene: TRBJ2-7
clone size: many
CDR3 length: 15
V gene: TRBV11-2
CDR3 DNA: TGTGCCAGCAGCTTACTCCCGGACAACTCCTACGAGCAGTACTTC
CDR3 protein: CASSLLPDNSYEQYF

D gene: TRBD2
J gene: TRBJ2-3
clone size: few
CDR3 length: 16
V gene: TRBV6-1
CDR3 DNA: TGTGCCAGCAACCTACTAGCGGGAGTGGCAACAGATACGCAGTATTTT
CDR3 protein: CASNLLAGVATDTQYF

D gene: NA
J gene: TRBJ1-5
clone size: many
CDR3 length: 14
V gene: TRBV5-1
CDR3 DNA: TGTGCCAGCAGCTTAGGCGGGGGGAATCAGCCCCAGCATTTT
CDR3 protein: CASSLGGGNQPQHF

D gene: TRBD1
J gene: TRBJ1-1
clone size: many
CDR3 length: 16
V gene: TRBV12-3/TRBV12-4
CDR3 DNA: TGTGCCAGCAGTTTTCTCCAGACAGGGGGCTTGACTGAAGCTTTCTTT
CDR3 protein: CASSFLQTGGLTEAFF

D gene: TRBD2
J gene: TRBJ2-1
clone size: many
CDR3 length: 16
V gene: TRBV10-3
CDR3 DNA: TGTGCCATCAGTGAAACTCCTAGCGGAGGTAGGGATGAGCAGTTCTTC
CDR3 protein: CAISETPSGGRDEQFF

D gene: NA
J gene: TRBJ2-5
clone size: many
CDR3 length: 11
V gene: TRBV6-2/TRBV6-3
CDR3 DNA: TGTGCCAGCAGTTACGGGGAGACCCAGTACTTC
CDR3 protein: CASSYGETQYF

D gene: NA
J gene: TRBJ2-2
clone size: NA
CDR3 length: 14
V gene: TRBV5-1
CDR3 DNA: TGCGCCAGCAGCTTGGAGTGGGGCACCGGGGAGCTGTTTTTT
CDR3 protein: CASSLEWGTGELFF

D gene: NA
J gene: TRBJ1-2
clone size: NA
CDR3 length: 13
V gene: TRBV4-2
CDR3 DNA: TGTGCCAGCAGCCCCGCCCTCCGGGGACGCTACACCTTC
CDR3 protein: CASSPALRGRYTF

D gene: TRBD2
J gene: TRBJ2-7
clone size: many
CDR3 length: 14
V gene: TRBV12-3/TRBV12-4
CDR3 DNA: TGTGCCAGCAGTTTAGCGGGACTAGGTGGCGAGCAGTACTTC
CDR3 protein: CASSLAGLGGEQYF

D gene: TRBD2
J gene: TRBJ2-7
clone size: many
CDR3 length: 15
V gene: TRBV20-1
CDR3 DNA: TGCAGTGCTAATAAACTAGCGGGAGCTTCCTACGAGCAGTACTTC
CDR3 protein: CSANKLAGASYEQYF

D gene: TRBD1
J gene: TRBJ2-1
clone size: many
CDR3 length: 17
V gene: TRBV5-1
CDR3 DNA: TGCGCCAGCAGCTTGACCGGGACAGGGGGGGTCGCGGATGAGCAGTTCTTC
CDR3 protein: CASSLTGTGGVADEQFF

D gene: NA
J gene: TRBJ2-6
clone size: many
CDR3 length: 17
V gene: TRBV28
CDR3 DNA: TGTGCCAGCAGTTTAGGTGGGATGCTGTCTGGGGCCAACGTCCTGACTTTC
CDR3 protein: CASSLGGMLSGANVLTF

D gene: TRBD1
J gene: TRBJ1-2
clone size: many
CDR3 length: 14
V gene: TRBV28
CDR3 DNA: TGTGCCAGCAGTTTTTCCGGGACAGGATATGGCTACACCTTC
CDR3 protein: CASSFSGTGYGYTF

D gene: NA
J gene: TRBJ1-1
clone size: many
CDR3 length: 12
V gene: TRBV28
CDR3 DNA: TGTGCCAGCAGTTTGGAGAGGGCAGAAGCTTTCTTT
CDR3 protein: CASSLERAEAFF

D gene: NA
J gene: TRBJ2-1
clone size: few
CDR3 length: 18
V gene: TRBV5-1
CDR3 DNA: TGCGCCAGCAGCCGGACCTTCGGGTACGGATATTCCTACAATGAGCAGTTCTTC
CDR3 protein: CASSRTFGYGYSYNEQFF

D gene: NA
J gene: TRBJ1-5
clone size: many
CDR3 length: 16
V gene: TRBV7-9
CDR3 DNA: TGTGCCAGCAGCTTATGGGCCTTAGACAAGAATCAGCCCCAGCATTTT
CDR3 protein: CASSLWALDKNQPQHF

D gene: NA
J gene: TRBJ2-2
clone size: NA
CDR3 length: 14
V gene: TRBV5-1
CDR3 DNA: TGCGCCAGCAGCTTGGGGACAGAGGCCGGGGAGCTGTTTTTT
CDR3 protein: CASSLGTEAGELFF

D gene: NA
J gene: TRBJ2-3
clone size: NA
CDR3 length: 15
V gene: TRBV5-1
CDR3 DNA: TGCGCCAGCAGCTTGGGATACGTCAGCACAGATACGCAGTATTTT
CDR3 protein: CASSLGYVSTDTQYF

D gene: TRBD2
J gene: TRBJ2-1
clone size: many
CDR3 length: 10
V gene: TRBV20-1
CDR3 DNA: TGCAGTGCTGGCGGGGGTGAGCAGTTCTTC
CDR3 protein: CSAGGGEQFF

D gene: NA
J gene: TRBJ2-7
clone size: many
CDR3 length: 16
V gene: TRBV10-2
CDR3 DNA: TGCGCCAGCAGTGAGTCGACTCTTGACAGACCCCTGGAGCAGTACTTC
CDR3 protein: CASSESTLDRPLEQYF

D gene: TRBD2
J gene: TRBJ2-1
clone size: NA
CDR3 length: 15
V gene: TRBV9
CDR3 DNA: TGTGCCAGCAGCATCAGACTAGCGGAATACAATGAGCAGTTCTTC
CDR3 protein: CASSIRLAEYNEQFF

D gene: TRBD2
J gene: TRBJ2-1
clone size: few
CDR3 length: 17
V gene: TRBV10-2
CDR3 DNA: TGCGCCAGCAGTGATTGGGGAGGGCTAGCGGGCTACAATGAGCAGTTCTTC
CDR3 protein: CASSDWGGLAGYNEQFF

D gene: NA
J gene: TRBJ2-1
clone size: many
CDR3 length: 13
V gene: TRBV6-2/TRBV6-3
CDR3 DNA: TGTGCCAGCAGCCCTGAAGGGATCGATGAGCAGTTCTTC
CDR3 protein: CASSPEGIDEQFF

D gene: TRBD1
J gene: TRBJ1-2
clone size: NA
CDR3 length: 13
V gene: TRBV2
CDR3 DNA: TGTGCCAGGAAGCCAACAGGGGGCTATGGCTACACCTTC
CDR3 protein: CARKPTGGYGYTF

D gene: NA
J gene: TRBJ2-7
clone size: many
CDR3 length: 15
V gene: TRBV4-1
CDR3 DNA: TGCGCCAGCAGCCAAGAATCGATAAACTCCTACGAGCAGTACTTC
CDR3 protein: CASSQESINSYEQYF

D gene: NA
J gene: TRBJ2-5
clone size: many
CDR3 length: 13
V gene: TRBV29-1
CDR3 DNA: TGCAGCGCTGACGGACGAGACCAAGAGACCCAGTACTTC
CDR3 protein: CSADGRDQETQYF

D gene: TRBD1
J gene: TRBJ2-7
clone size: few
CDR3 length: 13
V gene: TRBV29-1
CDR3 DNA: TGCAGCGTTTCAACCGACAGGGTAGGGGAGCAGTACTTC
CDR3 protein: CSVSTDRVGEQYF

D gene: TRBD2
J gene: TRBJ2-7
clone size: many
CDR3 length: 15
V gene: TRBV4-2
CDR3 DNA: TGTGCCAGCAGCCTCCGGACTAGCGGGAACTACGAGCAGTACTTC
CDR3 protein: CASSLRTSGNYEQYF